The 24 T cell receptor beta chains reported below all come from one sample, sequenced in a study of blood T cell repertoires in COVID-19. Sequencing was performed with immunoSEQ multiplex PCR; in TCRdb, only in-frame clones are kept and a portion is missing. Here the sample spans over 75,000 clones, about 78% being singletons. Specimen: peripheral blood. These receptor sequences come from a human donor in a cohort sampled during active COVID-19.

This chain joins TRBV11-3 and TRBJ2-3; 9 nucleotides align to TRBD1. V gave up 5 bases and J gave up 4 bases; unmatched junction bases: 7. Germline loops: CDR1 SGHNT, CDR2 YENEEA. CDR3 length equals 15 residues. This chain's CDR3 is CASSNRDRDADTQYF. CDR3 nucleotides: TGTGCCAGCAGCAACCGGGACAGGGACGCAGATACGCAGTATTTT.

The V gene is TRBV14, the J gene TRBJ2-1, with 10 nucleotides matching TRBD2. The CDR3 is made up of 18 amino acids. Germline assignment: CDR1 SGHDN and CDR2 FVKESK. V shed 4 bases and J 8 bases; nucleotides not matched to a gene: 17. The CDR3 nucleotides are TGTGCCAGCAGCCCTTTCGTCACTAGCGGGGCACTCGGGGATGAGCAGTTCTTC. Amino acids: CASSPFVTSGALGDEQFF. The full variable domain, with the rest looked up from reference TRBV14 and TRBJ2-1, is EAGVTQFPSHSVIEKGQTVTLRCDPISGHDNLYWYRRVMGKEIKFLLHFVKESKQDESGMPNNRFLAERTGGTYSTLKVQPAELEDSGVYFCASSPFVTSGALGDEQFFGPGTRLTVL.

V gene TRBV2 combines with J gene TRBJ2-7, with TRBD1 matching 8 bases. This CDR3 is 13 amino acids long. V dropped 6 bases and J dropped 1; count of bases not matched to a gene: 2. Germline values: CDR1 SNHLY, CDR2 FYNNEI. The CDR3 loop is CASRRTGSYEQYF. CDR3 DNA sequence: TGTGCCAGCAGGAGGACAGGGTCCTACGAGCAGTACTTC.

The CDR3 coding sequence is TGTGCCAGCAGCTTAGTCCTAGCGACCGGGAACGAGCAGTACTTC. As protein: CASSLVLATGNEQYF. The chain combines TRBV7-9 with TRBJ2-7; a possible D gene is TRBD2 (6 bases). In germline, CDR1 is SEHNR, CDR2 FQNEAQ (reference sequence). V lost 1 base and J 5 bases, leaving 15 bases between the germline ends. The CDR3 loop spans 15 amino acids.

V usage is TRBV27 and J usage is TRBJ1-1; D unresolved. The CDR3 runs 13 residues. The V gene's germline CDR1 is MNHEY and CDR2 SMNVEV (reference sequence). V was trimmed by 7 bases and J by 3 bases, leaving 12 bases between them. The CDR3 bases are TGTGCCAGCAAAGACCCGGGGTACACTGAAGCTTTCTTT. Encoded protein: CASKDPGYTEAFF.

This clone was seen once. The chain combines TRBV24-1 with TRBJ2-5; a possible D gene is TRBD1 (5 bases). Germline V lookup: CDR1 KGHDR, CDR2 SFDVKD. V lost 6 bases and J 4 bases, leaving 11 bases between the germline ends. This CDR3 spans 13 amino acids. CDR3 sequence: CATSISRGETQYF. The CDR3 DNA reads TGTGCCACCAGTATATCTAGGGGAGAGACCCAGTACTTC.

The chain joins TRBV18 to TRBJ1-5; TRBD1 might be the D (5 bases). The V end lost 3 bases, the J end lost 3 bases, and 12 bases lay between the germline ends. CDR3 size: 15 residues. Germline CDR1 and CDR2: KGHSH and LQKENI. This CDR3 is CASSPPGQTNQPQHF. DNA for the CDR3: TGTGCCAGCTCACCCCCAGGGCAGACCAATCAGCCCCAGCATTTT. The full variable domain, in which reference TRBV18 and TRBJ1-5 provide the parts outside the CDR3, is NAGVMQNPRHLVRRRGQEARLRCSPMKGHSHVYWYRQLPEEGLKFMVYLQKENIIDESGMPKERFSAEFPKEGPSILRIQQVVRGDSAAYFCASSPPGQTNQPQHFGDGTRLSIL.

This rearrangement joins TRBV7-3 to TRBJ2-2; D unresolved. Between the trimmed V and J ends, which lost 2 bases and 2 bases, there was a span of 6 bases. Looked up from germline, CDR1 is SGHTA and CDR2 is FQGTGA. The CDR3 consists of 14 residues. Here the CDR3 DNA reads TGTGCCAGCAGCTTAGCTACTAACACCGGGGAGCTGTTTTTT. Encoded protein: CASSLATNTGELFF.

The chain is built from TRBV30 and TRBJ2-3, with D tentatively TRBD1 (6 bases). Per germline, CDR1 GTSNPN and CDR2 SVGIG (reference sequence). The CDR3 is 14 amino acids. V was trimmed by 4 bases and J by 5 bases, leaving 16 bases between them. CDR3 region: CAWTETGLRDTQYF. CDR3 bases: TGTGCCTGGACTGAGACAGGCCTGAGAGATACGCAGTATTTT. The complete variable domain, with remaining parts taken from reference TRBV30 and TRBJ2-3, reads SQTIHQWPATLVQPVGSPLSLECTVEGTSNPNLYWYRQAAGRGLQLLFYSVGIGQISSEVPQNLSASRPQDRQFILSSKKLLLSDSGFYLCAWTETGLRDTQYFGPGTRLTVL.

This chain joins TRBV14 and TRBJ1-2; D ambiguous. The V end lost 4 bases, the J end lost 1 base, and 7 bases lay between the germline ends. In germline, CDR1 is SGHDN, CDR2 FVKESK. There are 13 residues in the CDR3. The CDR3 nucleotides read TGTGCCAGCAGCCCGCACTATAACTATGGCTACACCTTC. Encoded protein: CASSPHYNYGYTF.

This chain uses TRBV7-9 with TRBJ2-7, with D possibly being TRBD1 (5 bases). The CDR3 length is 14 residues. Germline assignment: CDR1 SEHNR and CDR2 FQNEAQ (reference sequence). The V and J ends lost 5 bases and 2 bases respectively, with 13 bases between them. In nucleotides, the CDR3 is TGTGCCAGCAGCACCGATGGGGCCGCCTACGAGCAGTACGTC. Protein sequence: CASSTDGAAYEQYV.

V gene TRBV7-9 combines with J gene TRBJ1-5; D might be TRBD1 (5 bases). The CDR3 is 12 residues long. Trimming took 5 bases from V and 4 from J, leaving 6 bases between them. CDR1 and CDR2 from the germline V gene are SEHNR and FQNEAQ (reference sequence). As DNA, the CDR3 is TGTGCCAGCAGCCGACAGAATCAGCCCCAGCATTTT. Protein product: CASSRQNQPQHF.

The CDR3 region has the DNA TGTGCCAGCAGCTTAAGAGCGGCGGACGAGCAGTACGTC. This sequence encodes CASSLRAADEQYV. This rearrangement joins TRBV7-2 to TRBJ2-7; a weak D match, TRBD2 (5 bases). CDR1 and CDR2 (germline): SGHTA, FQGNSA. The CDR3 consists of 13 residues. V was shortened by 2 bases and J by 5 bases, with 10 bases between the two germline ends.

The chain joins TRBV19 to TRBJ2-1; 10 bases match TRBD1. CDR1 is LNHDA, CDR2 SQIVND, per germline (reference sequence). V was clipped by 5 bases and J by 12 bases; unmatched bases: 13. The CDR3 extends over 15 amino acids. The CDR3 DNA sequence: TGTGCCAGTAGTCTAGGACCAGGACAGGGGGGGCGGCAGTTCTTC. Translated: CASSLGPGQGGRQFF.

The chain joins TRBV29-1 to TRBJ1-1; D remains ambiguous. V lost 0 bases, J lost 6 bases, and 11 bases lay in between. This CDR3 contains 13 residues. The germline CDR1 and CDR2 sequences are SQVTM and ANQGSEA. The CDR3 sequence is CSVEDRERPEAFF. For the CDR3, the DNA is TGCAGCGTTGAAGATCGGGAGAGGCCTGAAGCTTTCTTT.

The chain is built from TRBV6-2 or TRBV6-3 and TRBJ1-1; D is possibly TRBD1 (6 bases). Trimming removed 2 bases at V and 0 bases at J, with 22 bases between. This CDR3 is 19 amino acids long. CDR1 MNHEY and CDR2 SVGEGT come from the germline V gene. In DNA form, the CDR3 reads TGTGCCAGCAGTTACCCCGAGAATGGACAGTCACGCATGAACACTGAAGCTTTCTTT. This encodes CASSYPENGQSRMNTEAFF.

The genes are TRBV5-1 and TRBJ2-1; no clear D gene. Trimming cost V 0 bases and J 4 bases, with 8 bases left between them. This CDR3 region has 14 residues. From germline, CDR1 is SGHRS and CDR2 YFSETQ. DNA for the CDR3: TGCGCCAGCAGCTTGGCCACAGATTACAATGAGCAGTTCTTC. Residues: CASSLATDYNEQFF.

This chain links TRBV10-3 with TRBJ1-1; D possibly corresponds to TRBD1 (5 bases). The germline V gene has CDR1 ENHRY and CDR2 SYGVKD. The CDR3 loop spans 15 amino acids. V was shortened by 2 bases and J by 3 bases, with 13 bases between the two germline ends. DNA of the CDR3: TGTGCCATCAGTGAGGCGGGGGGGGAGTACACTGAAGCTTTCTTT. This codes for CAISEAGGEYTEAFF.

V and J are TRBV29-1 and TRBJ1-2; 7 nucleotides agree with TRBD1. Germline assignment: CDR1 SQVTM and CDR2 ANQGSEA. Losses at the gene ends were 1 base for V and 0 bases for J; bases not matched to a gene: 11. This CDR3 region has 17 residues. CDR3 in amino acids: CSVEVDNRGPSNYGYTF. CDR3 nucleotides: TGCAGCGTTGAAGTGGATAACAGGGGCCCCTCTAACTATGGCTACACCTTC.

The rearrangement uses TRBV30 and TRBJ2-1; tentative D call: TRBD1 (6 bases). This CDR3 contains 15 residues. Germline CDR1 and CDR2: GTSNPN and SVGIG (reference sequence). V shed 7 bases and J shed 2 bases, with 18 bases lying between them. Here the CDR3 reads CAYRRGRLAYNEQFF. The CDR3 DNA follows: TGTGCCTACCGCAGGGGAAGATTGGCCTACAATGAGCAGTTCTTC.

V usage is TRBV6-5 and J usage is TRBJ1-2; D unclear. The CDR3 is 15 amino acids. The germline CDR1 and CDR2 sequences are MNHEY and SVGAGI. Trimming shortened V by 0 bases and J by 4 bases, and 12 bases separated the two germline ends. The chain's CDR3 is CASSYSSTGSYGYTF. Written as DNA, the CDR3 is TGTGCCAGCAGTTACTCGAGTACGGGGTCCTATGGCTACACCTTC.

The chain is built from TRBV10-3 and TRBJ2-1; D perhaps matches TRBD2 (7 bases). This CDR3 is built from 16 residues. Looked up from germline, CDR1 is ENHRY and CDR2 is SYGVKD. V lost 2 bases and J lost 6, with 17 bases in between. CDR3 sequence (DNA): TGTGCCATCAGTGAGCCCGGGGGGCCCTCGGGCAATGAGCAGTTCTTC. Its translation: CAISEPGGPSGNEQFF.

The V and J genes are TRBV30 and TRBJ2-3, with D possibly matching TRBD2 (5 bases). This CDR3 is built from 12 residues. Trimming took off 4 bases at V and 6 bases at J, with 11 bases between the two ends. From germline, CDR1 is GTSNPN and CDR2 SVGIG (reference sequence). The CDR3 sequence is CAWTLGVDTQYF. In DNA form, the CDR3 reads TGTGCCTGGACTCTGGGAGTGGATACGCAGTATTTT. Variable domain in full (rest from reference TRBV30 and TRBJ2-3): SQTIHQWPATLVQPVGSPLSLECTVEGTSNPNLYWYRQAAGRGLQLLFYSVGIGQISSEVPQNLSASRPQDRQFILSSKKLLLSDSGFYLCAWTLGVDTQYFGPGTRLTVL.

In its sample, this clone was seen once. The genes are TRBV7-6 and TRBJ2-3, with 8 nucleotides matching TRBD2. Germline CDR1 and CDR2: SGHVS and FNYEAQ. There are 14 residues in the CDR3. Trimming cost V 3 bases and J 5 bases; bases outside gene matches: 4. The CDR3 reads CASSLREEGDTQYF. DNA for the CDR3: TGTGCCAGCAGCTTGCGGGAGGAGGGAGATACGCAGTATTTT.